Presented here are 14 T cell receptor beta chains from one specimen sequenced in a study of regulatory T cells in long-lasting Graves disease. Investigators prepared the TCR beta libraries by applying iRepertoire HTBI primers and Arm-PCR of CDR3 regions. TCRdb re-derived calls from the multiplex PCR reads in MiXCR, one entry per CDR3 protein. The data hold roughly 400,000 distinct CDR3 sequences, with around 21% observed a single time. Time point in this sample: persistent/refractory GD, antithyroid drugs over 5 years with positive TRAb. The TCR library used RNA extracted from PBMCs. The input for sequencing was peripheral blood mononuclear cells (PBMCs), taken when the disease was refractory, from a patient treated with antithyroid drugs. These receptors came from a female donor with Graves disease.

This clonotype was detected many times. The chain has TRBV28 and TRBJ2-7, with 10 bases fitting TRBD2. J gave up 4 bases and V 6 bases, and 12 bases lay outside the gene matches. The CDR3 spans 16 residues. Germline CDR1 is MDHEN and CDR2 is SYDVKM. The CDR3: CASRQYESSGRYEQYF. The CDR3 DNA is TGTGCCAGCAGACAATACGAATCTAGCGGGAGATACGAGCAGTACTTC.

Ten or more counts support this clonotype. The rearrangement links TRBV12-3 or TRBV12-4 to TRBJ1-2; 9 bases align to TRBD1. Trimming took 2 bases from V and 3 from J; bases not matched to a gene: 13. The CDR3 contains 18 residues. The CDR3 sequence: CASSLYFPTRDRDYGYTF. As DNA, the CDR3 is TGTGCCAGCAGTTTATATTTCCCGACTAGGGACAGGGACTATGGCTACACCTTC.

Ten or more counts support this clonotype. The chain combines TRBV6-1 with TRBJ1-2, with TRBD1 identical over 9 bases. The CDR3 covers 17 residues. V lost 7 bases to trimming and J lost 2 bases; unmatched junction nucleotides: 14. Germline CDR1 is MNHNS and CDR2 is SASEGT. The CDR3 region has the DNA TGTGCCAGCAAACAGTTCGAACAGGGGGCCATCAACTATGGCTACACCTTC. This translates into CASKQFEQGAINYGYTF.

The CDR3: CASSQDGGSNTGELFF. The CDR3 region has the DNA TGCGCCAGCAGCCAAGATGGAGGATCGAACACCGGGGAGCTGTTTTTT. V gene TRBV4-1 combines with J gene TRBJ2-2; the D gene is possibly TRBD2 (5 bases). The length of the CDR3 is 16 residues. Trimming stripped 0 bases from V and 0 bases from J, with 8 bases between. From germline, CDR1 is MGHRA and CDR2 YSYEKL.

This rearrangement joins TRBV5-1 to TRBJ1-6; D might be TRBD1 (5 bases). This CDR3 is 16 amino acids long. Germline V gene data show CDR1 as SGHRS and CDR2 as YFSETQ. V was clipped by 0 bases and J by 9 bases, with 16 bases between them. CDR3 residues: CASSLESPGGGSPLHF. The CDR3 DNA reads TGCGCCAGCAGCTTGGAATCCCCTGGGGGGGGTTCACCCCTCCACTTT.

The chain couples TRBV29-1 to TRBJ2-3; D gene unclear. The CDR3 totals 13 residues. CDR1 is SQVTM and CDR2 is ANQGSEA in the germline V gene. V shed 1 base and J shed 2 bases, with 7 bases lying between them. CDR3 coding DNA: TGCAGCGTTGAAGTCTACAACACAGATACGCAGTATTTT. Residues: CSVEVYNTDTQYF.

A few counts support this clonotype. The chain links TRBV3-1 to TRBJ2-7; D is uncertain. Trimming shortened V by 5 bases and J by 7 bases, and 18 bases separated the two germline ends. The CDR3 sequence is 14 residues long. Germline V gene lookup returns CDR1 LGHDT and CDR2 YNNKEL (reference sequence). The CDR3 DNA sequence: TGTGCCAGCAGCTTCACAGAGATCCATGGGGAGCAGTACTTC. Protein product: CASSFTEIHGEQYF.

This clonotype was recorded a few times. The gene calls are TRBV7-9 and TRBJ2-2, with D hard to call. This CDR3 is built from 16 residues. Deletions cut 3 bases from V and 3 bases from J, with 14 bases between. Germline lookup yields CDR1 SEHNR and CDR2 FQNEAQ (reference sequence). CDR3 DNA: TGTGCCAGCAGCTTCGGCAAATCCGATGACACCGGGGAGCTGTTTTTT. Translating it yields CASSFGKSDDTGELFF.

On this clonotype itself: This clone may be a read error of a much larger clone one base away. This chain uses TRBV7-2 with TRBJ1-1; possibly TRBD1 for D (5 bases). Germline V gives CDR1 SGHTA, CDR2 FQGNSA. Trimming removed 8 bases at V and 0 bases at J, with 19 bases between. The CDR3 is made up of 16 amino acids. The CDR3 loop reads CASGWAGHSLNTEAFF. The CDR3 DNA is TGTGCCAGCGGCTGGGCCGGACACAGTTTGAACACTGAAGCTTTCTTT.

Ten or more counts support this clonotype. The CDR3 reads CAWKGTEETQYF. CDR3 bases: TGTGCCTGGAAAGGGACAGAAGAGACCCAGTACTTC. V usage is TRBV30 and J usage is TRBJ2-5; TRBD1 matches 7 bases. Germline CDR1 reads GTSNPN; CDR2 reads SVGIG (reference sequence). After removal of 4 bases from V and 3 bases from J, the junction contained 2 bases not matched to a gene. The CDR3 is 12 amino acids.

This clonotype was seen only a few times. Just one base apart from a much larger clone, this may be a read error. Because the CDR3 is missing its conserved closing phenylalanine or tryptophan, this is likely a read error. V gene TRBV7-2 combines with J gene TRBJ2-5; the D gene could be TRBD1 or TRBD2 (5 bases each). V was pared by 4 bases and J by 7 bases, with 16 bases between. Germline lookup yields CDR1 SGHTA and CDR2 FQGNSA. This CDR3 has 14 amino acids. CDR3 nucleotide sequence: TGTGCCAGCAGCTCGTGGGACGGAGGTGGGACCCAGTACCTC. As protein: CASSSWDGGGTQYL.

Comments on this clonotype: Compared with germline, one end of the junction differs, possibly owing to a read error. This chain's CDR3 is CGSSPLPRRAFF. The CDR3 DNA is TGTGGCAGCAGTCCCCTCCCCCGACGAGCTTTCTTT. V and J are TRBV28 and TRBJ1-1; no firm D call. Germline V lookup: CDR1 MDHEN, CDR2 SYDVKM. The CDR3 is 12 amino acids.

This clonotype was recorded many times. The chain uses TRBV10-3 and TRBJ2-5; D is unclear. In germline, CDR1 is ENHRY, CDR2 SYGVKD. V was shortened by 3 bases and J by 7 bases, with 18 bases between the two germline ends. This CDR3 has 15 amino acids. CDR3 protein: CAISDGRQREVTQYF. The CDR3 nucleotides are TGTGCCATCAGTGACGGCCGTCAAAGAGAGGTGACCCAGTACTTC.

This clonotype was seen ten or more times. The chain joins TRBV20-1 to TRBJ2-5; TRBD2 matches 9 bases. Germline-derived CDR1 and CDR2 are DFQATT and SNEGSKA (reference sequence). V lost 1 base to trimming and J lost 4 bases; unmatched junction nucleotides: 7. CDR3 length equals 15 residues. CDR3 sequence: CSARGLAGNGETQYF. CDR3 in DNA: TGCAGTGCTAGAGGGCTAGCGGGAAACGGAGAGACCCAGTACTTC.